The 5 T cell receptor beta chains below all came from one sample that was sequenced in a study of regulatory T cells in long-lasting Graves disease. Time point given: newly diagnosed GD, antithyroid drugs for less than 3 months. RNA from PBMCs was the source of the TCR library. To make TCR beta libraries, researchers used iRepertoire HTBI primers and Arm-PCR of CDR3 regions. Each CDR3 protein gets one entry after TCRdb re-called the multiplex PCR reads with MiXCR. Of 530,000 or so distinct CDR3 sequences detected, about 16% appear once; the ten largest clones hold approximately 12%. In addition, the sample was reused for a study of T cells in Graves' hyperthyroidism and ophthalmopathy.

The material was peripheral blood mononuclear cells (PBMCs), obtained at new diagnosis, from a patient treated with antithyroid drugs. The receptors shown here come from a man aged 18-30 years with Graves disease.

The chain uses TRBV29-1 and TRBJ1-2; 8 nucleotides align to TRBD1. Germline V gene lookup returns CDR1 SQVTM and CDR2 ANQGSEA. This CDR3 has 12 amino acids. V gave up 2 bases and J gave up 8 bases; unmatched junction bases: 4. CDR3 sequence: CSVESDRGGYTF. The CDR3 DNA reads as TGCAGCGTTGAAAGCGACAGGGGCGGCTACACCTTC.

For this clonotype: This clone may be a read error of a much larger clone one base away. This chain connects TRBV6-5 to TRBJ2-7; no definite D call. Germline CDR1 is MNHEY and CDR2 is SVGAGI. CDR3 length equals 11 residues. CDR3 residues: CASGYDSEQYF. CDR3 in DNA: TGTGCCAGCGGTTACGATTCGGAGCAGTACTTC.

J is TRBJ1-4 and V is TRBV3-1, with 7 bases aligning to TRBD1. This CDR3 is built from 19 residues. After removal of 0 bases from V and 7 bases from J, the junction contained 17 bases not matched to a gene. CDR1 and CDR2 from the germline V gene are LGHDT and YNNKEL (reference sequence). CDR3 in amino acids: CASSQDPKNWDSPGEKLFF. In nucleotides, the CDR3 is TGTGCCAGCAGCCAAGATCCAAAGAACTGGGACAGTCCGGGTGAAAAACTGTTTTTT. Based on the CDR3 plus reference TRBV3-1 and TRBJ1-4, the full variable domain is DTAVSQTPKYLVTQMGNDKSIKCEQNLGHDTMYWYKQDSKKFLKIMFSYNNKELIINETVPNRFSPKSPDKAHLNLHINSLELGDSAVYFCASSQDPKNWDSPGEKLFFGSGTQLSVL.

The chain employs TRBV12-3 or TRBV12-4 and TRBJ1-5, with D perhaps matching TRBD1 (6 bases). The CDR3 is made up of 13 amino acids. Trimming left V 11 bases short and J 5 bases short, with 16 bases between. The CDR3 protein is CACSGGAYQPQHF. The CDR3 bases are TGTGCCTGCTCGGGGGGCGCCTATCAGCCCCAGCATTTT.

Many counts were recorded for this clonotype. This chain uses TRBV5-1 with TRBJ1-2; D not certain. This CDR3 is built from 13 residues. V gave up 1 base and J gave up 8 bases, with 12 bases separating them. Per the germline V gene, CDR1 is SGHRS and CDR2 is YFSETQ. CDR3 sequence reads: CASSLTTGIGYTF. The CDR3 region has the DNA TGCGCCAGCAGCTTGACAACGGGTATCGGCTACACCTTC.